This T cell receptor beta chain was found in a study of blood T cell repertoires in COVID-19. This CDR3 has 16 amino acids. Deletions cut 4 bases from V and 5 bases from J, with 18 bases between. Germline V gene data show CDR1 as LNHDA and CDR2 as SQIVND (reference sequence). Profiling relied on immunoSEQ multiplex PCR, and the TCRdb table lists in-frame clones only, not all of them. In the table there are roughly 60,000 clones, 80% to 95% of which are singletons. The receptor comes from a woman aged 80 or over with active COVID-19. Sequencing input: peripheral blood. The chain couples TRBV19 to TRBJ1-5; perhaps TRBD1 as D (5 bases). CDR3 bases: TGTGCCAGTAGTACGGCCCGGGGGGTCCGGCATCAGCCCCAGCATTTT. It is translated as CASSTARGVRHQPQHF.